Shown below are 19 T cell receptor beta chains from a single sample sequenced in a study of CD8 T cells in Susac syndrome. Random hexamers served to reverse transcribe roughly 0.45 to 1 ug RNA. MiXCR was run by TCRdb on the immunoSEQ multiplex PCR reads, yielding one entry per CDR3 protein. The sample has around 180,000 distinct CDR3 sequences, 90% to 95% seen once; the top ten hold over 0.095%. Sequenced sample: CD4+ T cells from PBMCs. The receptors come from a human donor with Susac syndrome.

This chain uses TRBV20-1 with TRBJ2-5; tentatively, D is TRBD2 (5 bases). The V gene lost 1 base and the J gene lost 4 bases, with 16 bases spanning the gap. In germline, CDR1 is DFQATT, CDR2 SNEGSKA (reference sequence). The CDR3 contains 15 residues. The CDR3 nucleotides are TGCAGTGCTAGAGCGTCTAGCATATTACGAGAGACCCAGTACTTC. It is translated as CSARASSILRETQYF.

In this sample, this clonotype turned up once. V and J are TRBV20-1 and TRBJ1-5, with a tentative D call TRBD1 (6 bases). Germline V gene sequence: CDR1 DFQATT, CDR2 SNEGSKA (reference sequence). V lost 5 bases to trimming and J lost 2 bases, with 16 bases between them. This CDR3 region has 15 residues. The CDR3 reads CSARHQQGRNQPQHF. The CDR3 DNA follows: TGCAGTGCTCGACATCAACAGGGTCGCAATCAGCCCCAGCATTTT.

The chain links TRBV7-2 to TRBJ2-7; D not certain. V was cut by 3 bases and J by 0 bases, with 9 bases left in between. The CDR3 loop spans 14 amino acids. The germline V gene encodes CDR1 SGHTA and CDR2 FQGNSA. The CDR3 DNA follows: TGTGCCAGCAGCTTCTTGACGGCCTCCTACGAGCAGTACTTC. Residues: CASSFLTASYEQYF. Supplemented by reference TRBV7-2 and TRBJ2-7, the full variable domain reads GAGVSQSPSNKVTEKGKDVELRCDPISGHTALYWYRQSLGQGLEFLIYFQGNSAPDKSGLPSDRFSAERTGGSVSTLTIQRTQQEDSAVYLCASSFLTASYEQYFGPGTRLTVT.

The rearrangement joins TRBV7-2 to TRBJ1-2; D not resolved. V was shortened by 1 base and J by 2 bases, with 5 bases between the two germline ends. CDR1 SGHTA and CDR2 FQGNSA come from the germline V gene. The length of the CDR3 is 13 residues. The CDR3 DNA reads as TGTGCCAGCAGCTTAGTGATAAACTATGGCTACACCTTC. Translated: CASSLVINYGYTF.

This clonotype was seen only a few times. The V call is TRBV6-2 or TRBV6-3, the J call TRBJ1-5; 7 nucleotides agree with TRBD1. The CDR3 runs to 16 residues. With V trimmed by 2 bases and J by 4 bases, 8 bases remained unmatched. In germline, CDR1 is MNHEY, CDR2 SVGEGT. CDR3 sequence reads: CASSYVAGGPNQPQHF. The CDR3 region has the DNA TGTGCCAGCAGTTACGTCGCAGGGGGACCAAATCAGCCCCAGCATTTT.

This sequence joins TRBV7-2 and TRBJ2-5, with a tentative D call TRBD2 (6 bases). CDR1 and CDR2 from the germline V gene are SGHTA and FQGNSA. V was pared by 3 bases and J by 7 bases, with 15 bases between. This CDR3 is 14 amino acids long. This CDR3 is CASSLGLGSVTQYF. CDR3 DNA: TGTGCCAGCAGCTTGGGACTGGGGTCGGTGACCCAGTACTTC.

This clonotype was found once. The chain joins TRBV7-7 to TRBJ2-2; 11 bases match TRBD2. The CDR3 runs 15 residues. V shed 5 bases, J shed 4 bases, and the junction held 3 bases outside the gene matches. Per the germline V gene, CDR1 is SSHAT and CDR2 is FNYEAQ (reference sequence). The CDR3 DNA is TGTGCCAGCAGCCCGCTAGCGGGGGGCACCGGGGAGCTGTTTTTT. Amino acid sequence: CASSPLAGGTGELFF. The whole variable domain, filled in from reference TRBV7-7 and TRBJ2-2, reads GAGVSQSPRYKVTKRGQDVTLRCDPISSHATLYWYQQALGQGPEFLTYFNYEAQPDKSGLPSDRFSAERPEGSISTLTIQRTEQRDSAMYRCASSPLAGGTGELFFGEGSRLTVL.

This chain links TRBV20-1 with TRBJ2-1; 8 bases align to TRBD1. The J segment lost 9 bases and the V segment lost 5 bases, leaving 6 bases of the junction unmatched. The CDR3 has 12 amino acids. The germline V gene encodes CDR1 DFQATT and CDR2 SNEGSKA (reference sequence). The CDR3 here is CSAAQGGREQFF. DNA of the CDR3: TGCAGTGCTGCACAGGGGGGCCGTGAGCAGTTCTTC.

This chain links TRBV10-3 with TRBJ2-1; TRBD2 agrees at 12 bases. The ends lost 10 bases at V and 4 bases at J; junction bases unmatched: 5. Germline V CDR1 and CDR2: ENHRY, SYGVKD. There are 14 residues in the CDR3. CDR3 DNA sequence: TGTGCCACCATGACTAGCGGGGGATACAATGAGCAGTTCTTC. It specifies CATMTSGGYNEQFF.

This chain links TRBV20-1 with TRBJ2-5, with 8 bases aligning to TRBD1. J lost 4 bases, V lost 3 bases, and 1 base had no gene match. This CDR3 is built from 12 residues. Per the germline V gene, CDR1 is DFQATT and CDR2 is SNEGSKA (reference sequence). The CDR3 nucleotides read TGCAGTGCTAGGGGACAGGTAGAGACCCAGTACTTC. Protein product: CSARGQVETQYF.

CDR3: CASFRDPTYEQYF. The DNA for the CDR3 is TGTGCCAGTTTCAGGGATCCCACCTACGAGCAGTACTTC. V is TRBV18 and J is TRBJ2-7; D possibly corresponds to TRBD1 (5 bases). CDR3 length: 13 residues. Deletions cut 9 bases from V and 2 bases from J, with 14 bases between. Germline values: CDR1 KGHSH, CDR2 LQKENI.

The chain is built from TRBV20-1 and TRBJ2-5; maybe TRBD2 (5 bases). The CDR3 extends over 12 amino acids. The germline V gene has CDR1 DFQATT and CDR2 SNEGSKA (reference sequence). The V gene lost 5 bases and the J gene lost 0 bases, with 7 bases spanning the gap. The CDR3: CSAEGDQETQYF. CDR3 nucleotide sequence: TGCAGTGCTGAGGGCGACCAAGAGACCCAGTACTTC.

This sequence joins TRBV5-1 and TRBJ2-7; the match to TRBD1 covers 8 bases. The germline V gene has CDR1 SGHRS and CDR2 YFSETQ. The CDR3 is 17 residues long. Trimming at V came to 0 bases and at J to 0 bases, leaving 8 bases not matched to a gene. In DNA, the CDR3 is TGCGCCAGCAGCTTGGCCAGGAGTCAGGGGGCCTCCTACGAGCAGTACTTC. Protein sequence: CASSLARSQGASYEQYF.

This clonotype was counted a single time. The chain recombines TRBV20-1 with TRBJ2-3; the match to TRBD1 covers 7 bases. Germline CDR1 DFQATT, CDR2 SNEGSKA (reference sequence). With V trimmed by 3 bases and J by 3 bases, 12 bases remained unmatched. The CDR3 spans 16 residues. The chain's CDR3 is CSASRDSLPRTDTQYF. For the CDR3, the DNA is TGCAGTGCTAGTAGGGACAGTCTTCCGAGGACAGATACGCAGTATTTT.

The chain uses TRBV29-1 and TRBJ1-1; D remains unclear. The CDR3 runs 13 residues. Trimming stripped 3 bases from V and 1 base from J, with 9 bases between. Germline V CDR1 and CDR2: SQVTM, ANQGSEA. In DNA, the CDR3 is TGCAGCGTTGAGGAACAGAAGAACACTGAAGCTTTCTTT. Protein product: CSVEEQKNTEAFF.

The chain joins TRBV20-1 to TRBJ2-7; D perhaps matches TRBD1 (5 bases). CDR3 length: 15 amino acids. Germline values: CDR1 DFQATT, CDR2 SNEGSKA (reference sequence). V lost 2 bases and J lost 6, with 20 bases in between. Here the CDR3 DNA reads TGCAGTGCTAGACCTCGACCCTCATCGCAGGGCGAGCAGTACTTC. Translating it yields CSARPRPSSQGEQYF.

V gene TRBV25-1 combines with J gene TRBJ1-1; 8 bases agree with TRBD1. The CDR3 has 14 residues. J was trimmed by 1 base and V by 5 bases; bases with no gene match: 3. Germline CDR1 is MGHDK and CDR2 is SYGVNS. The CDR3 loop is CASSWTGQNTEAFF. CDR3 nucleotide sequence: TGTGCCAGCAGTTGGACAGGGCAGAACACTGAAGCTTTCTTT.

This clonotype turned up a few times. The J gene is TRBJ2-3, the V gene TRBV2; D gene uncertain. Germline V gene lookup returns CDR1 SNHLY and CDR2 FYNNEI. V dropped 2 bases and J dropped 2 bases, with 5 bases sitting between them. This CDR3 is 13 amino acids long. This CDR3 reads CASSERHTDTQYF. CDR3 DNA: TGTGCCAGCAGTGAACGACACACAGATACGCAGTATTTT.

The rearrangement uses TRBV1 and TRBJ2-1; TRBD1, the table's D call, lacks a check against the DNA. TRBV1 is an annotated pseudogene. This CDR3 is 15 amino acids long. CDR3 in amino acids: CTSSQDAGPGDEQFF. The CDR3 DNA reads TGCACCAGCAGCCAAGACGCGGGGCCAGGGGATGAGCAGTTCTTC.